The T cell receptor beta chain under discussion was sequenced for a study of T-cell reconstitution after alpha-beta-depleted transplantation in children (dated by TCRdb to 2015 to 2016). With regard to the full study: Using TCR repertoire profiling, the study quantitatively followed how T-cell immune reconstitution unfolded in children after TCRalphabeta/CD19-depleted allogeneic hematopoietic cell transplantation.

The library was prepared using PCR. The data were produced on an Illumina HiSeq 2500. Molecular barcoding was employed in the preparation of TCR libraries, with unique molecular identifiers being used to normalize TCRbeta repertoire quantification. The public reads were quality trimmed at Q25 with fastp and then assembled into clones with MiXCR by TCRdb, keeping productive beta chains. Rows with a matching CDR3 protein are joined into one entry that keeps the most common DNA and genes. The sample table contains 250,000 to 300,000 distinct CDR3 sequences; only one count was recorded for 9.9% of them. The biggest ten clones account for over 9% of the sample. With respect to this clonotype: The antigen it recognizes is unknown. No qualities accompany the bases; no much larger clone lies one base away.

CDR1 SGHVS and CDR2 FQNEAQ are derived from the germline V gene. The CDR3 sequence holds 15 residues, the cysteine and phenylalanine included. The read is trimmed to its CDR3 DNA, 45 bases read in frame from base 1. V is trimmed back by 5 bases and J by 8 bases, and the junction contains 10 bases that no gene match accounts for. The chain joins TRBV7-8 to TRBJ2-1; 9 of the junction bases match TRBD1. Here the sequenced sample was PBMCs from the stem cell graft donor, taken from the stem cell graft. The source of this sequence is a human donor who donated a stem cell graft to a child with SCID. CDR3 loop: CASSDDRGNDDEQFF. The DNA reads TGTGCCAGCAGCGACGACAGGGGGAATGACGATGAGCAGTTCTTC.